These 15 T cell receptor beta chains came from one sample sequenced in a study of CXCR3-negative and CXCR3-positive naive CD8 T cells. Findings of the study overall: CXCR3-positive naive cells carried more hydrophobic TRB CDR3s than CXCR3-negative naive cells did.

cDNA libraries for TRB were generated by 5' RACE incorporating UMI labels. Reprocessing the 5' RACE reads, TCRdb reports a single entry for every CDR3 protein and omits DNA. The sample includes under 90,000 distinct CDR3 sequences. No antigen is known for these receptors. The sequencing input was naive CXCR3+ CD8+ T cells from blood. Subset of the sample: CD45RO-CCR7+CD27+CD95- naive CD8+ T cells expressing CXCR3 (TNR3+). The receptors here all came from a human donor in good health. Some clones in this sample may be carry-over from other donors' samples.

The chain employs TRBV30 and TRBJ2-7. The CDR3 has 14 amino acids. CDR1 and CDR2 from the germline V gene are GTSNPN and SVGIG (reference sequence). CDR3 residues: CAWKLRRTFDEHYF.

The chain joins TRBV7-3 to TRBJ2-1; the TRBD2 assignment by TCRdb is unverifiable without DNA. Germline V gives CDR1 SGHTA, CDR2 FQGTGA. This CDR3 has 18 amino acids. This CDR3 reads CASQGSGGPRSSYNEQFF.

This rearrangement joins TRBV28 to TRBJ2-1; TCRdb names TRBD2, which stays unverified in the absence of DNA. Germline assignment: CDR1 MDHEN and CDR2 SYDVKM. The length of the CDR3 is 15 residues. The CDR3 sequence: CASSGAGGVYNEQFF. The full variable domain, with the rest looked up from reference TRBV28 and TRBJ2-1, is DVKVTQSSRYLVKRTGEKVFLECVQDMDHENMFWYRQDPGLGLRLIYFSYDVKMKEKGDIPEGYSVSREKKERFSLILESASTNQTSMYLCASSGAGGVYNEQFFGPGTRLTVL.

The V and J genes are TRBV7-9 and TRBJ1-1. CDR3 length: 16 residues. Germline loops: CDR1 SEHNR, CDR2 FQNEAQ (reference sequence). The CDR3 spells CASSSVGVGENTEAFF. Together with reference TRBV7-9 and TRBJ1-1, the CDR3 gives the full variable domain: DTGVSQNPRHKITKRGQNVTFRCDPISEHNRLYWYRQTLGQGPEFLTYFQNEAQLEKSRLLSDRFSAERPKGSFSTLEIQRTEQGDSAMYLCASSSVGVGENTEAFFGQGTRLTVV.

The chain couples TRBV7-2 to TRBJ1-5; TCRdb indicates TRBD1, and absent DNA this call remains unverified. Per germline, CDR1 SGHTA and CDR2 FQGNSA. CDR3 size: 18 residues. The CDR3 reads CASSYSATIGMGNQPQHF. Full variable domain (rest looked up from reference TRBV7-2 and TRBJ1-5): GAGVSQSPSNKVTEKGKDVELRCDPISGHTALYWYRQSLGQGLEFLIYFQGNSAPDKSGLPSDRFSAERTGGSVSTLTIQRTQQEDSAVYLCASSYSATIGMGNQPQHFGDGTRLSIL.

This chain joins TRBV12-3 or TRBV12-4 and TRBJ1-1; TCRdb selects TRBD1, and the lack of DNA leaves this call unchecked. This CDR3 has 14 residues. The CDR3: CASSLNRGGTEAFF.

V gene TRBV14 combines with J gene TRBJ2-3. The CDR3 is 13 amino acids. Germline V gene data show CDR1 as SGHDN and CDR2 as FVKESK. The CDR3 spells CASSQIKSDTQYF.

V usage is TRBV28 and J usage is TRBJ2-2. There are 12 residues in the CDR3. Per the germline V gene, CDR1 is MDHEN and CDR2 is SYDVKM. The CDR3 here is CASSPRNRELFF.

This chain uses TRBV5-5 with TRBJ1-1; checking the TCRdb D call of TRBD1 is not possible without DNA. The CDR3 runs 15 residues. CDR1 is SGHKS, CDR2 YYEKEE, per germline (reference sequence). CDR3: CASSADRVTAPEAFF.

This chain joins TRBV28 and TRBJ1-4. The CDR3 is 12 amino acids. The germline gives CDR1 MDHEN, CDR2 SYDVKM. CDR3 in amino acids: CASSGIDEKLFF.

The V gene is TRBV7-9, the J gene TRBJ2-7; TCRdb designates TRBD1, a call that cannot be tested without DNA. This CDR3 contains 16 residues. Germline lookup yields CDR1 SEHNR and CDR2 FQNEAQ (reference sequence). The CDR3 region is CASSYPVGPLSYEQYF.

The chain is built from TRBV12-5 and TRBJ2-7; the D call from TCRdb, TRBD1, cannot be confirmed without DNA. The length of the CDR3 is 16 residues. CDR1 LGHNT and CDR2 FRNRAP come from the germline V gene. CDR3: CASGLVRGLTSYEQYF.

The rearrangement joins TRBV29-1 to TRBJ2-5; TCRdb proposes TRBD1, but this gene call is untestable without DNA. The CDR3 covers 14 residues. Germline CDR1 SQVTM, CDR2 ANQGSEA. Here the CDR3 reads CSVERPGHEETQYF.

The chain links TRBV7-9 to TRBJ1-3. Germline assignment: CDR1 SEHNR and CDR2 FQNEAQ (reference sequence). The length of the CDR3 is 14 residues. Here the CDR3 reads CASSLATVGNTIYF.

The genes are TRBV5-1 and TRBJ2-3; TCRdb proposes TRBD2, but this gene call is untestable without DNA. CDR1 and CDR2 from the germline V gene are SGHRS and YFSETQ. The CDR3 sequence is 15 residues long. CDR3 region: CASSLGSSGRDTQYF.